The 8 T cell receptor beta chains below come from one sample, sequenced in a study of blood T cell repertoires in COVID-19. Profiling relied on immunoSEQ multiplex PCR, and the TCRdb table lists in-frame clones only, not all of them. This sample has 650,000 to 800,000 clones; just under 90% occur once, and the top ten carry approximately 0.25%. The sequenced sample consisted of peripheral blood. The receptors here all came from a woman aged 18 to 35 with acute or convalescent COVID-19.

V is TRBV10-2 and J is TRBJ1-2; no firm D call. Germline V lookup: CDR1 WSHSY, CDR2 SAAADI. The CDR3 spans 13 residues. Trimming left V 2 bases short and J 1 base short, with 5 bases between. CDR3 sequence: CASSEVLNYGYTF. The CDR3 nucleotides read TGCGCCAGCAGTGAGGTACTTAACTATGGCTACACCTTC.

The rearrangement links TRBV6-5 to TRBJ2-1; TRBD1 aligns across 8 bases. With V trimmed by 2 bases and J by 0 bases, 3 bases remained unmatched. CDR1 is MNHEY, CDR2 SVGAGI, per germline. This CDR3 is 16 amino acids long. This chain's CDR3 is CASSYTGQDSYNEQFF. CDR3 sequence (DNA): TGTGCCAGCAGTTACACGGGACAGGACTCCTACAATGAGCAGTTCTTC.

V gene TRBV7-2 combines with J gene TRBJ1-3; unclear D gene. With 1 base removed from V and 0 bases from J, the gap between germline ends came to 7 bases. The CDR3 loop spans 15 amino acids. Germline CDR1 reads SGHTA; CDR2 reads FQGNSA. The CDR3 here is CASSLGGNSGNTIYF. The CDR3 DNA follows: TGTGCCAGCAGCTTAGGAGGCAACTCTGGAAACACCATATATTTT.

This chain links TRBV5-1 with TRBJ1-2; D is perhaps TRBD1 (5 bases). The CDR3 spans 15 residues. Trimming took 0 bases from V and 6 from J, leaving 15 bases between them. Germline loops: CDR1 SGHRS, CDR2 YFSETQ. CDR3 bases: TGCGCCAGCAGCTTGGGTTCGGGGGTTTTAAATGGCTACACCTTC. It specifies CASSLGSGVLNGYTF.

J is TRBJ1-5 and V is TRBV7-8; 7 bases match TRBD1. Germline V CDR1 and CDR2: SGHVS, FQNEAQ. The CDR3 consists of 17 residues. V lost 2 bases, J lost 0 bases, and 7 bases stayed unmatched. The CDR3 spells CASSLWGQTNSNQPQHF. As DNA, the CDR3 is TGTGCCAGCAGCTTATGGGGACAGACAAATAGCAATCAGCCCCAGCATTTT.

The genes are TRBV5-6 and TRBJ2-1; 11 nucleotides match TRBD1. With 3 bases clipped from V and 4 bases from J, the junction kept 3 bases outside the gene matches. This CDR3 region has 15 residues. Germline V lookup: CDR1 SGHDT, CDR2 YYEEEE. CDR3 in amino acids: CASSSGQGVYNEQFF. The CDR3 coding sequence is TGTGCCAGCAGCTCGGGACAGGGGGTATACAATGAGCAGTTCTTC.

This sequence joins TRBV18 and TRBJ1-1; D remains unclear. Trimming took 4 bases from V and 0 from J, leaving 12 bases between them. Germline loops: CDR1 KGHSH, CDR2 LQKENI. The CDR3 is 15 amino acids. For the CDR3, the DNA is TGTGCCAGCTCACAGTCTCCTAGTATGAACACTGAAGCTTTCTTT. This codes for CASSQSPSMNTEAFF. The variable domain in full, completed from reference TRBV18 and TRBJ1-1, reads NAGVMQNPRHLVRRRGQEARLRCSPMKGHSHVYWYRQLPEEGLKFMVYLQKENIIDESGMPKERFSAEFPKEGPSILRIQQVVRGDSAAYFCASSQSPSMNTEAFFGQGTRLTVV.

This sequence joins TRBV30 and TRBJ1-2; 7 nucleotides match TRBD1. The CDR3 spans 15 residues. Trimming at V came to 1 base and at J to 8 bases, leaving 13 bases not matched to a gene. Germline V lookup: CDR1 GTSNPN, CDR2 SVGIG (reference sequence). The CDR3: CAWSAYNPGGKGYTF. Written as DNA, the CDR3 is TGTGCCTGGAGTGCCTACAACCCAGGGGGAAAGGGCTACACCTTC.